The 14 T cell receptor beta chains below come from one sample, sequenced in a study of T-cell memory formation after mild COVID-19. A single record per CDR3 protein comes from TCRdb applying MiXCR to the 5' RACE reads. Found here are 300,000 to 400,000 distinct CDR3 sequences, approximately 15% of them singletons; the top ten hold 20% to 25%. The sample was PBMCs or a T cell subset sorted from them (not recorded which). Receptors were obtained from a young man who had mild COVID-19 (a few samples of this study predate the infection). Cell type and time point are not known.

The chain recombines TRBV28 with TRBJ2-7, with D perhaps matching TRBD1 (5 bases). This CDR3 is built from 16 residues. CDR1 and CDR2 from the germline V gene are MDHEN and SYDVKM. V was cut by 3 bases and J by 0 bases, with 15 bases left in between. The CDR3 bases are TGTGCCAGCAGTTTGGGTGGTAGGGGCCGCTCCTACGAGCAGTACGTC. Residues: CASSLGGRGRSYEQYV.

This clonotype turned up a few times. V is TRBV6-5 and J is TRBJ1-2; D is unclear. This CDR3 is built from 12 residues. The V end lost 5 bases, the J end lost 6 bases, and 10 bases lay between the germline ends. The germline CDR1 and CDR2 sequences are MNHEY and SVGAGI. The CDR3, as DNA: TGTGCCAGCAGTCATGGGTTAGATGGCTACACCTTC. This gives the protein CASSHGLDGYTF.

Only a few counts were recorded for this clonotype. The chain employs TRBV6-2 or TRBV6-3 and TRBJ2-1; D remains ambiguous. V was pared by 7 bases and J by 6 bases, with 22 bases between. Germline-derived CDR1 and CDR2 are MNHEY and SVGEGT. The CDR3 is 16 residues long. CDR3 amino acids: CASKRSSKVYGNEQFF. The CDR3 DNA is TGTGCCAGCAAAAGGTCCAGCAAGGTGTATGGCAATGAGCAGTTCTTC.

The genes are TRBV7-8 and TRBJ1-2, with TRBD1 identical over 9 bases. The CDR3 consists of 16 residues. V trimming: 1 base; J trimming: 2 bases; junction bases outside the gene matches: 5. CDR1 and CDR2 from the germline V gene are SGHVS and FQNEAQ. Here the CDR3 reads CASSLDPGQGNYGYTF. The CDR3 nucleotides are TGTGCCAGCAGCTTAGACCCGGGACAGGGAAACTATGGCTACACCTTC.

The chain couples TRBV29-1 to TRBJ1-1; TRBD1 might be the D (5 bases). Germline V lookup: CDR1 SQVTM, CDR2 ANQGSEA. CDR3 length: 16 residues. The V gene lost 7 bases and the J gene lost 1 base, with 22 bases spanning the gap. The CDR3 nucleotides read TGCAGCGCTGCCACTACCGTCGGGAGGGGGAACACTGAAGCTTTCTTT. It translates to CSAATTVGRGNTEAFF. The full variable domain, in which reference TRBV29-1 and TRBJ1-1 provide the parts outside the CDR3, is SAVISQKPSRDICQRGTSLTIQCQVDSQVTMMFWYRQQPGQSLTLIATANQGSEATYESGFVIDKFPISRPNLTFSTLTVSNMSPEDSSIYLCSAATTVGRGNTEAFFGQGTRLTVV.

V gene TRBV2 combines with J gene TRBJ1-6; D remains unclear. Trimming cost V 3 bases and J 8 bases, with 5 bases left between them. The germline V gene has CDR1 SNHLY and CDR2 FYNNEI. The CDR3 runs to 12 residues. The CDR3 here is CASSDFDSPLHF. For the CDR3, the DNA is TGTGCCAGCAGTGACTTCGATTCACCCCTCCACTTT.

The chain recombines TRBV12-3 or TRBV12-4 with TRBJ1-4; a possible D gene is TRBD1 (5 bases). Trimming shortened V by 10 bases and J by 5 bases, and 17 bases separated the two germline ends. CDR3 length: 14 residues. The CDR3 region is CATQPLGGNEKLFF. In DNA form, the CDR3 reads TGTGCCACCCAACCCCTGGGGGGGAATGAAAAACTGTTTTTT.

This clonotype was seen more than once but under ten times. J is TRBJ2-3 and V is TRBV4-3, with a possible D match to TRBD2 (7 bases). The CDR3 has 14 residues. Trimming took off 1 base at V and 7 bases at J, with 12 bases between the two ends. Germline CDR1 and CDR2: LGHNA and YSLEER. The CDR3 sequence is CASSQVGGPYTQYF. CDR3 in DNA: TGCGCCAGCAGCCAAGTCGGGGGGCCGTATACGCAGTATTTT.

This clonotype showed up just a few times. V is TRBV5-1 and J is TRBJ2-7; D is unresolved. Germline loops: CDR1 SGHRS, CDR2 YFSETQ. The germline V and J ends were trimmed by 0 bases and 6 bases, with 10 bases remaining between them. The CDR3 extends over 13 amino acids. CDR3 sequence: CASSLAGWSEQYF. The DNA for the CDR3 is TGCGCCAGCAGCTTGGCCGGATGGAGCGAGCAGTACTTC.

The chain carries TRBV5-1 and TRBJ2-1; the D is unclear. Germline V CDR1 and CDR2: SGHRS, YFSETQ. Trimming cost V 5 bases and J 8 bases, with 11 bases left between them. This CDR3 comprises 12 residues. The CDR3 DNA reads as TGCGCCAGCAGATATGGCTCGGATGAGCAGTTCTTC. It is translated as CASRYGSDEQFF. Complete variable domain (other parts from reference TRBV5-1 and TRBJ2-1): KAGVTQTPRYLIKTRGQQVTLSCSPISGHRSVSWYQQTPGQGLQFLFEYFSETQRNKGNFPGRFSGRQFSNSRSEMNVSTLELGDSALYLCASRYGSDEQFFGPGTRLTVL.

This clonotype was recorded a few times. The chain joins TRBV10-3 to TRBJ2-1; TRBD2 aligns across 13 bases. The CDR3 runs to 17 residues. The germline V gene has CDR1 ENHRY and CDR2 SYGVKD. The junction had 7 bases not matched to a gene; V was cut back by 0 bases and J by 8 bases. CDR3 nucleotide sequence: TGTGCCATCAGTGAGTCGAGGACTAGCGGGGGCTGGGATGAGCAGTTCTTC. This encodes CAISESRTSGGWDEQFF.

This clonotype was counted between two and nine times. The CDR3 here is CASSPIGRGGYTF. The CDR3 nucleotides read TGCGCCAGCAGCCCAATTGGCCGGGGTGGCTACACCTTC. The J gene is TRBJ1-2, the V gene TRBV4-1; D gene uncertain. Per germline, CDR1 MGHRA and CDR2 YSYEKL. This CDR3 has 13 amino acids. Trimming pared 4 bases from V and 7 bases from J, leaving 13 bases between.

This chain joins TRBV6-1 and TRBJ1-5; D unresolved. Trimming stripped 8 bases from V and 10 bases from J, with 6 bases between. Germline CDR1 is MNHNS and CDR2 is SASEGT. There are 9 residues in the CDR3. CDR3: CASAPPQHF. CDR3 nucleotides: TGTGCCAGCGCCCCCCCCCAGCATTTT.

This clonotype was detected only a few times. The chain combines TRBV4-1 with TRBJ1-2; no clear D gene. V was trimmed by 5 bases and J by 8 bases, leaving 18 bases between them. The CDR3 contains 14 residues. From germline, CDR1 is MGHRA and CDR2 YSYEKL. CDR3 DNA: TGCGCCAGCAGCTACGGGTTGGCCACCGACGGCTACACCTTC. Its protein is CASSYGLATDGYTF.